This TCR beta chain originates from a study of blood T cells in healthy people across ages. Whole-study context: About one barcoded beta molecule per two T cells was captured by template switching.

The length of the CDR3 is 14 residues. The V end was cut by 11 bases, the J end by 2 bases, with 15 bases between. Per the germline V gene, CDR1 is MNHNS and CDR2 is SASEGT. Those donating, healthy Caucasian individuals from Russia, were aged roughly 6 to 100. This clonotype was observed a single time. A sample-barcoded 5' primer and a J-beta primer mix were used in a second PCR of roughly 7 to 11 cycles. TCRdb passed the 5' RACE reads through MiXCR, listing each CDR3 protein once. The sample contains over a million distinct CDR3 sequences, approximately 26% of which appear only once. These sequences were also reported in another study, on T cells of mothers and their children. Per that study: Study donors consisted of a few healthy Caucasian mothers and their six children.

This TCR was sampled from a girl under 10 years old in good health. The sample was blood. V and J are TRBV6-1 and TRBJ1-4; D not resolved. CDR3 residues: CAGTRTDTNEKLFF. CDR3 bases: TGTGCCGGCACGAGAACGGATACTAATGAAAAACTGTTTTTT.